This T cell receptor beta chain was recovered during a study of breast tumors, draining lymph nodes, adjacent tissues. Findings of the study overall: Tumor TCR diversity was below lymph nodes but above nontumor tissue.

CDR1 is KGHSH and CDR2 is LQKENI in the germline V gene. The CDR3 length is 14 residues. V was shortened by 3 bases and J by 8 bases, with 13 bases between the two germline ends. Axillary draining lymph nodes of breast cancer patients supplied the node samples. MiXCR was run by TCRdb on the multiplex PCR reads, yielding one entry per CDR3 protein. The sample has 130,000 or so distinct CDR3 sequences, less than 25% seen once. This clonotype has a handful of counts. Its antigen remains unknown. The rearrangement links TRBV18 to TRBJ1-4; D ambiguous. The sequencing input was axillary lymph node tissue. The receptor comes from a female donor with breast cancer. Some clones in this sample may be carry-over from other donors' samples. CDR3 residues: CASSPSLGEEKLFF. CDR3 nucleotide sequence: TGTGCCAGCTCACCGTCACTTGGAGAAGAAAAACTGTTTTTT.